The T cell receptor (beta chain) under discussion was sequenced for a study of Graves' ophthalmopathy and Graves' hyperthyroidism. This CDR3 is built from 13 residues. V dropped 4 bases and J dropped 5; count of bases not matched to a gene: 4. Germline-derived CDR1 and CDR2 are DFQATT and SNEGSKA (reference sequence). This clonotype was recorded many times. Amplification from RNA transcripts yielded the TCR beta CDR3 regions. The first-round RT-PCR employed HTBI primers together with the Qiagen OneStep RT-PCR kit. A multiplex PCR was then performed as the second round. TCRdb independently ran MiXCR on the multiplex PCR reads; one entry per CDR3 protein. The data show 680,000 or so distinct CDR3 sequences, about a fifth seen once.

The TCR originated in a young woman with stable Graves' hyperthyroidism. Some clones in this sample may be carry-over from other donors' samples. Sequencing was carried out using peripheral blood. The chain combines TRBV20-1 with TRBJ1-2; TRBD1 matches 10 bases. CDR3 bases: TGCAGTGCTACGGACAGGGGGAGGTATGGCTACACCTTC. Translated, it gives CSATDRGRYGYTF.